Below are 16 T cell receptor beta chains sequenced from a single sample in a study of beta chain features in type 1 diabetes. The entirety of the isolated RNA underwent reverse transcription, so expressed TCRB transcripts were sequenced. Measured with immunoSEQ multiplex PCR; TCRdb has only the in-frame clones, and not every one. Of under 300,000 clones listed, roughly 24% are singletons. These receptors are not linked to any known antigen. Study-wide results and caveats: For Type 1 diabetes patients, all four CD4+ subsets carried TCRB CDR3s that were moderately but significantly shorter.

Sequencing was performed on naive CD4+ T cells from blood. The receptor source for this set is a woman aged 25 to 39 with type 1 diabetes.

This clone was seen a handful of times. The chain has TRBV5-1 and TRBJ1-5; perhaps TRBD1 as D (6 bases). Trimming removed 5 bases at V and 2 bases at J, with 11 bases between. The CDR3 runs to 14 residues. Germline assignment: CDR1 SGHRS and CDR2 YFSETQ. Here the CDR3 reads CASSQTGRNQPQHF. The CDR3 DNA reads TGCGCCAGCAGTCAGACAGGACGCAATCAGCCCCAGCATTTT.

This clone was detected only a few times. This rearrangement joins TRBV29-1 to TRBJ1-3, with 7 bases lining up with TRBD1. CDR1 is SQVTM, CDR2 ANQGSEA, per germline. The junction had 5 bases not matched to a gene; V was cut back by 6 bases and J by 0 bases. The CDR3 extends over 14 amino acids. The CDR3 loop reads CSVWDSLSGNTIYF. CDR3 nucleotide sequence: TGCAGCGTCTGGGACAGCCTCTCTGGAAACACCATATATTTT.

This clone appeared a few times. This chain uses TRBV19 with TRBJ2-2; tentative D call: TRBD2 (5 bases). Germline assignment: CDR1 LNHDA and CDR2 SQIVND (reference sequence). V was cut by 8 bases and J by 4 bases, with 20 bases left in between. The CDR3 length is 16 residues. This CDR3 is CASGPRGSRGTGELFF. DNA of the CDR3: TGTGCCAGTGGTCCCCGAGGGAGTCGGGGCACCGGGGAGCTGTTTTTT.

J is TRBJ2-7 and V is TRBV5-4; D is possibly TRBD1 (6 bases). The CDR3 is 13 amino acids. Deletions cut 6 bases from V and 5 bases from J, with 15 bases between. CDR1 is SGHNT, CDR2 YYREEE, per germline (reference sequence). The CDR3: CASTTIQGDEQYF. CDR3 in DNA: TGTGCCAGCACCACGATACAGGGTGACGAGCAGTACTTC.

In this sample, this clone turned up a few times. The chain employs TRBV7-2 and TRBJ2-7, with 9 bases matching TRBD2. The V segment lost 5 bases and the J segment 0 bases; nucleotides outside the gene matches: 8. The CDR3 length is 16 residues. Per the germline V gene, CDR1 is SGHTA and CDR2 is FQGNSA. The DNA for the CDR3 is TGTGCCAGCAGCCCTGGTAGCGGGAGAGGCTCCTACGAGCAGTACTTC. It yields the protein CASSPGSGRGSYEQYF.

This clone turned up a few times. This chain joins TRBV5-4 and TRBJ2-1; 12 bases are shared with TRBD2. The V segment lost 1 base and the J segment 8 bases; nucleotides outside the gene matches: 7. The CDR3 runs to 16 residues. Germline CDR1 reads SGHNT; CDR2 reads YYREEE (reference sequence). The CDR3 DNA is TGTGCCAGCAGCTTGCGTCTAGCGGGAGGGCCCGATGAGCAGTTCTTC. Translating gives CASSLRLAGGPDEQFF.

This clone occurred a few times. The genes are TRBV28 and TRBJ2-1; 12 bases fit TRBD2. The trim removed 8 bases at V and 6 bases at J, leaving 5 bases unmatched. The germline V gene has CDR1 MDHEN and CDR2 SYDVKM. The CDR3 is 14 amino acids. The CDR3 region has the DNA TGTGCCAGCGAGCGGACTAGCGGGATCAATGAGCAGTTCTTC. This translates into CASERTSGINEQFF.

The gene calls are TRBV5-1 and TRBJ2-1; TRBD2 matches 8 bases. The germline gives CDR1 SGHRS, CDR2 YFSETQ. J gave up 10 bases and V 0 bases, and 15 bases lay outside the gene matches. The CDR3 contains 17 residues. CDR3 loop: CASSLDLTGTSTGEQFF. CDR3 in DNA: TGCGCCAGCAGCTTGGATTTAACCGGGACTAGTACAGGCGAGCAGTTCTTC.

The chain is built from TRBV11-2 and TRBJ2-3; weak D call: TRBD2 (6 bases). Trimming removed 5 bases at V and 2 bases at J, with 17 bases between. CDR3 length: 16 residues. Germline CDR1 reads SGHAT; CDR2 reads FQNNGV. The CDR3 sequence: CASSPGAGGPTDTQYF. The CDR3 DNA is TGTGCCAGCAGCCCTGGGGCCGGGGGTCCCACAGATACGCAGTATTTT.

The chain employs TRBV11-2 and TRBJ2-5, with a weak D call TRBD2 (5 bases). The CDR3 has 12 residues. V gave up 3 bases and J gave up 5 bases, with 7 bases separating them. Per the germline V gene, CDR1 is SGHAT and CDR2 is FQNNGV. The CDR3, as DNA: TGTGCCAGCAGCTTGGACTTTGAGACCCAGTACTTC. Translated, it gives CASSLDFETQYF.

This clone was seen a handful of times. The rearrangement uses TRBV7-3 and TRBJ2-2; 8 bases are shared with TRBD1. V was pared by 5 bases and J by 1 base, with 3 bases of the junction left unmatched. From germline, CDR1 is SGHTA and CDR2 FQGTGA. The CDR3 sequence is 15 residues long. CDR3 nucleotide sequence: TGTGCCAGCAGCCTTGGACAGGGGAACACCGGGGAGCTGTTTTTT. This gives the protein CASSLGQGNTGELFF. The full variable domain, completed using reference TRBV7-3 and TRBJ2-2, is GAGVSQTPSNKVTEKGKYVELRCDPISGHTALYWYRQSLGQGPEFLIYFQGTGAADDSGLPNDRFFAVRPEGSVSTLKIQRTERGDSAVYLCASSLGQGNTGELFFGEGSRLTVL.

The J gene is TRBJ1-2, the V gene TRBV5-8; D might be TRBD1 (6 bases). The V end was cut by 1 base, the J end by 4 bases, with 20 bases between. This CDR3 region has 17 residues. Germline loops: CDR1 SGHTS, CDR2 YDEGEE. CDR3 sequence (DNA): TGTGCCAGCAGCTTGAAAACCCTTCTTGACAGGACCTATGGCTACACCTTC. This codes for CASSLKTLLDRTYGYTF.

The J gene is TRBJ2-1, the V gene TRBV15; the D gene is possibly TRBD2 (6 bases). The V gene's germline CDR1 is LNHNV and CDR2 YYDKDF (reference sequence). The V and J ends lost 3 bases and 0 bases respectively, with 12 bases between them. The CDR3 loop spans 16 amino acids. For the CDR3, the DNA is TGTGCCACCAGCAGGGGGACTTTTAGCTCCTACAATGAGCAGTTCTTC. Translated, it gives CATSRGTFSSYNEQFF.

V is TRBV10-3 and J is TRBJ2-7; D is undetermined. With 6 bases removed from V and 1 base from J, the gap between germline ends came to 10 bases. Per the germline V gene, CDR1 is ENHRY and CDR2 is SYGVKD. CDR3 length: 13 amino acids. CDR3 in DNA: TGTGCCATCAGCCCGGGTCAGTCCTACGAGCAGTACTTC. It is translated as CAISPGQSYEQYF.

This chain connects TRBV4-1 to TRBJ2-3; 11 bases line up with TRBD2. V was pared by 7 bases and J by 1 base, with 7 bases of the junction left unmatched. Germline V lookup: CDR1 MGHRA, CDR2 YSYEKL. The CDR3 length is 16 residues. The CDR3 nucleotides are TGCGCCAGCAAGGCAATAGCGGGAGGGCGCACAGATACGCAGTATTTT. Translation gives CASKAIAGGRTDTQYF.

This chain uses TRBV19 with TRBJ1-2; 8 bases agree with TRBD1. Germline V gives CDR1 LNHDA, CDR2 SQIVND (reference sequence). This CDR3 has 12 residues. V was pared by 9 bases and J by 6 bases, with 6 bases of the junction left unmatched. The CDR3 bases are TGTGCCAGCAAGACAGGGGTGGATGGCTACACCTTC. It yields the protein CASKTGVDGYTF.